Sequencing of this T cell receptor (beta chain) was carried out in a study of T cell responses to AZD1222 COVID-19 vaccine. The study's findings and limits: Mostly white British, mostly female donors; authors suggested clonal diversity may be underestimated.

This table comes from immunoSEQ multiplex PCR, and its TCRdb copy is limited to in-frame clones, with some not included. The table lists 140,000 to 150,000 clones, 85% to 95% of them singletons. Per germline, CDR1 MNHEY and CDR2 SVGAGI. The CDR3 is 14 residues long. Trimming removed 5 bases from V and 5 bases from J, with 12 bases in between. With respect to this clone: The target antigen is unknown.

The TCR originated in an adult who had recovered from COVID-19. Sequences were derived from peripheral blood, sampled after recovery from COVID-19. This chain links TRBV6-5 with TRBJ1-4; possibly TRBD1 for D (6 bases). The CDR3 loop is CASSTDSTNEKLFF. In DNA, the CDR3 is TGTGCCAGCAGTACGGACAGCACCAATGAAAAACTGTTTTTT.